This T cell receptor (beta chain) was sequenced in a study of cytomegalovirus exposure and HLA in healthy donors. The study, taken as a whole, reports: Among the CMV-associated chains, a few were confirmed in vitro as specific for CMV antigens. Analyzed later, most CMV-associated TCR beta chains appeared HLA-restricted. Trimming of TCR beta V- and J-genes showed a link, identified in a later analysis, to a missense DCLRE1C variant.

For this clone: Its antigen is still unknown.

The PCR used 60 Vbeta and 13 Jbeta primers. TCRdb keeps only in-frame clones here, not all; method: immunoSEQ multiplex PCR. The sample records 85,000 to 100,000 clones, approximately 72% being singletons. CDR1 is LGHNA, CDR2 YNFKEQ, per germline. V was clipped by 0 bases and J by 2 bases; unmatched bases: 10. This CDR3 spans 19 amino acids. This chain connects TRBV4-2 to TRBJ2-3; 11 nucleotides align to TRBD2. The sample comprised PBMCs. This clonotype was obtained from a woman aged 40 to 49 in good health and CMV-seropositive. CDR3 in DNA: TGTGCCAGCAGCCAAGATATACTAGCGGGAGTCCGGCTCACAGATACGCAGTATTTT. It specifies CASSQDILAGVRLTDTQYF.